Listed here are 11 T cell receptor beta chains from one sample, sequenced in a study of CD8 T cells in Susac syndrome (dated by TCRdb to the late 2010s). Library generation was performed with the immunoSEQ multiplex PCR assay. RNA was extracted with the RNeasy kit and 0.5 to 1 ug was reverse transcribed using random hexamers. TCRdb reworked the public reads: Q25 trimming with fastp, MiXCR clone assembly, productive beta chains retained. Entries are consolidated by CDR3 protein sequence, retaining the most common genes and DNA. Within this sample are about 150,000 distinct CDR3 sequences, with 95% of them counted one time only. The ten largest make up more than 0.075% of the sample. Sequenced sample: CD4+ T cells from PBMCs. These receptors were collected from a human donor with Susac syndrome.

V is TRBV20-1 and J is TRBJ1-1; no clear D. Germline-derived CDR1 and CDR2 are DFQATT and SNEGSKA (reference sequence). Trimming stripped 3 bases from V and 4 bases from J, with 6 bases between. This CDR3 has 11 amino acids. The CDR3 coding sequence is TGCAGTGCTAGTCTTAGCACTGAAGCTTTCTTT. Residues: CSASLSTEAFF.

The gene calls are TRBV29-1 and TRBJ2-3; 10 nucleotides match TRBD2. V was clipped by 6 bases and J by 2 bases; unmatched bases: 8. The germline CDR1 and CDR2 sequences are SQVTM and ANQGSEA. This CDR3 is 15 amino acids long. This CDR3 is CSVPLAGDNTDTQYF. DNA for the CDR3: TGCAGCGTCCCCCTAGCGGGAGATAACACAGATACGCAGTATTTT.

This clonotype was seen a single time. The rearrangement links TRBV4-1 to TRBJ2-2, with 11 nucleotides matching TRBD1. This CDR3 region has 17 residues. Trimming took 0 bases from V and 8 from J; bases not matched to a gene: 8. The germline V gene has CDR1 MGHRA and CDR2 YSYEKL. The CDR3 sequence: CASSQDGTGGLAGELFF. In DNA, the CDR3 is TGCGCCAGCAGCCAAGACGGGACAGGGGGTCTGGCAGGGGAGCTGTTTTTT.

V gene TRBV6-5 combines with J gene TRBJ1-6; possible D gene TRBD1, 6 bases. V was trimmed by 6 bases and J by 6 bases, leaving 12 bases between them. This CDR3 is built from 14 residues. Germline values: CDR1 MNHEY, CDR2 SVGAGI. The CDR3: CASSRTAVNSPLHF. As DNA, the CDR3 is TGTGCCAGCAGCAGGACAGCCGTTAATTCACCCCTCCACTTT.

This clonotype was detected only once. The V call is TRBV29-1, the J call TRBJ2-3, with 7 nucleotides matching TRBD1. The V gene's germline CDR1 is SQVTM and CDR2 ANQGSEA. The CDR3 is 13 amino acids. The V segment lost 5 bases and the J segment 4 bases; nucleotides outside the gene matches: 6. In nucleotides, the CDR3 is TGCAGCGTTTACCACAGGGGTTCAGATACGCAGTATTTT. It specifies CSVYHRGSDTQYF.

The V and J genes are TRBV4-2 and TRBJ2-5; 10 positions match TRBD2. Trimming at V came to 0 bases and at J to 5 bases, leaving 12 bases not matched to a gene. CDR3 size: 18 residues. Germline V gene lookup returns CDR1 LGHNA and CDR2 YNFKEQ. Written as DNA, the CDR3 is TGTGCCAGCAGCCAAGAAGCGGGGATAGCGGGGGGCCGGGAGACCCAGTACTTC. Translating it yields CASSQEAGIAGGRETQYF.

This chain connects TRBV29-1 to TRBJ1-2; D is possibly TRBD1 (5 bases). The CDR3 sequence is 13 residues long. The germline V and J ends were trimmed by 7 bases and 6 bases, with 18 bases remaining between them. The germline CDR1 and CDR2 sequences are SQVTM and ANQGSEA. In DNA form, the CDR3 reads TGCAGCGCCGACACTAGGGAAGGGGATGGCTACACCTTC. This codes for CSADTREGDGYTF.

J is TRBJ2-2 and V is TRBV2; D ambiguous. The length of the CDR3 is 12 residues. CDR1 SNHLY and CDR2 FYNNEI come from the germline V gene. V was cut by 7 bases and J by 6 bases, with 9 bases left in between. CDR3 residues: CASMRRPGELFF. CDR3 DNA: TGTGCCAGCATGAGGCGGCCCGGGGAGCTGTTTTTT.

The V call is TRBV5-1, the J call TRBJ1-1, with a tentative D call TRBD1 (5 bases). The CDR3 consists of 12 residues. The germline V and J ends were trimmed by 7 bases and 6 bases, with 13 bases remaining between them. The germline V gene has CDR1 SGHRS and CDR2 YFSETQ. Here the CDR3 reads CASGQFEAEAFF. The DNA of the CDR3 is TGCGCCAGCGGACAATTTGAGGCTGAAGCTTTCTTT.

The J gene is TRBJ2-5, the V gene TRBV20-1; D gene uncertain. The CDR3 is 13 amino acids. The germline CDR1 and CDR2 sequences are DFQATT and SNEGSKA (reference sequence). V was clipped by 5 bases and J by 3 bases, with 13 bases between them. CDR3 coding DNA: TGCAGTGCTTTTGGCCCGGGTGAAGAGACCCAGTACTTC. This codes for CSAFGPGEETQYF.

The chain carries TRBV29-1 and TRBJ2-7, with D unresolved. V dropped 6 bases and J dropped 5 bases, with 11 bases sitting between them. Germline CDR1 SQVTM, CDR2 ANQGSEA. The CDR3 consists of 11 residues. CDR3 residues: CSVFSLNEQYF. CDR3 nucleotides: TGCAGCGTGTTTAGCTTAAACGAGCAGTACTTC.